This T cell receptor (beta chain) appears in the sequencing data of a study of blood T cell repertoires in COVID-19. Overall study context: Samples representing acute and convalescent COVID-19 were sourced from the United States, Italy and Spain. Sources were T cells, B-cell-depleted T cells, or PBMCs; the material itself was cDNA or gDNA.

Authors' methods: Using reference gene primer amplification, nucleated cell counts were estimated. Profiled with immunoSEQ multiplex PCR; TCRdb holds only in-frame clones, not every one. D and trimming come from the DNA, and the V and J calls and clone size come from that table. In the table there are roughly 200,000 clones, 88% of which are singletons. Trimming removed 1 base from V and 10 bases from J, with 16 bases in between. Germline V gene data show CDR1 as SGHTA and CDR2 as FQGNSA. The CDR3 length is 14 residues. Sequenced: peripheral blood. The sequence came from a man younger than 30 with active or convalescent COVID-19. The chain combines TRBV7-2 with TRBJ1-1; D remains unclear. DNA for the CDR3: TGTGCCAGCAGCTTAGTGGTGCTCGAGGGAGTAGCTTTCTTT. Its translation is CASSLVVLEGVAFF.